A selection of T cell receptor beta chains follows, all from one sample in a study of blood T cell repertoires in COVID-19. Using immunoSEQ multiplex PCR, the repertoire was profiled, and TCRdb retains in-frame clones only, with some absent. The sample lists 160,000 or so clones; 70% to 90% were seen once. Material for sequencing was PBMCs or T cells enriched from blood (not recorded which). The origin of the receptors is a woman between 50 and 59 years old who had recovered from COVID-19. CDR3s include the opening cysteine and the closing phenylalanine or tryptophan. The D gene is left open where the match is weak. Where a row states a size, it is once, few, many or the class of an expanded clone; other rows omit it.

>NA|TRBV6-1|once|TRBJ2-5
TGTGCCAGCAGTGAAGGACGGGCGCGGGGGACCCAGTACTTC
CASSEGRARGTQYF
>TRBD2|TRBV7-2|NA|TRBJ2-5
TGTGCCAGCAGCGCGGGTAGCGGGGGTGGGAAGACCCAGTACTTC
CASSAGSGGGKTQYF
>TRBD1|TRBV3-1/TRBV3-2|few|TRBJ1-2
TGTGCCAGCAGCGTTGAGGACAGGGCCAGGGCGGGCTATGGCTACACCTTC
CASSVEDRARAGYGYTF
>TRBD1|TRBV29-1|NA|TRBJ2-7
TGCAGCGTTGAAAGACAGGGGACCTTGAACGAGCAGTACTTC
CSVERQGTLNEQYF
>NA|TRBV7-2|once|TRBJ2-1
TGTGCCAGCAGCTTAGTTCGGGGGATGGGGAATGAGCAGTTCTTC
CASSLVRGMGNEQFF
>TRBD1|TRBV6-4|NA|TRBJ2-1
TGTGCCAGCAGTGCCCTGGACAGGGGCAATGAGCAGTTCTTC
CASSALDRGNEQFF
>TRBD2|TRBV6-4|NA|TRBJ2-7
TGTGCCAGCAAAGAGGGACTAGTGCGCTCTGAGCAGTACTTC
CASKEGLVRSEQYF
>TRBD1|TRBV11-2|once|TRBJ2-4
TGTGCCAGCAGCTCCTACAGGGGTCTAGCCAAAAACATTCAGTACTTC
CASSSYRGLAKNIQYF
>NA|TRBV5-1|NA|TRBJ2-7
TGCGCCAGCAGTGGACAGACTTTCTCCTACGAGCAGTACTTC
CASSGQTFSYEQYF
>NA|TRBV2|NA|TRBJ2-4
TGTGCCAGCAGATCATTAACGGACACCAAAAACATTCAGTACTTC
CASRSLTDTKNIQYF
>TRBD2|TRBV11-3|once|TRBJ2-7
TGTGCCAGCCGCTTAAGGTTCGGTAGCGGGCAGTACGAGCAGTACTTC
CASRLRFGSGQYEQYF
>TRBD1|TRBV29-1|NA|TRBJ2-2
TGCAGCGTTAGACAGGGGGGAACCGGGGAGCTGTTTTTT
CSVRQGGTGELFF
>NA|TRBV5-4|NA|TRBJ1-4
TGTGCCAGCAGCTTAGGCTTAGAGGAGGGTATAACTAATGAAAAACTGTTTTTT
CASSLGLEEGITNEKLFF
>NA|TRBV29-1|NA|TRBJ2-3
TGCAGTATACTAGTGGTAGATACGCAGTATTTT
CSILVVDTQYF
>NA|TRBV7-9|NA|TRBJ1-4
TGTGCCAGCACCTCAAGACAGAGTAATGAAAAACTGTTTTTT
CASTSRQSNEKLFF
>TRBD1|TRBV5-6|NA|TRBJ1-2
TGTGCCAGCAGCGGGGACAGGTCGTTAACGGATGGCTACACCTTC
CASSGDRSLTDGYTF
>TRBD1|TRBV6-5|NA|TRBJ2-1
TGTGCCAGCAGCTTCGGGACAGGGAGATACAATGAGCAGTTCTTC
CASSFGTGRYNEQFF
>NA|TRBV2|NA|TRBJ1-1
TGTGCCAGCAGTGGATATAGAGCTTTCTTT
CASSGYRAFF
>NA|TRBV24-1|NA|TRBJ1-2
TGTGCCACCAGTGAGAACAGGGTAGGAGGCTACACCTTC
CATSENRVGGYTF
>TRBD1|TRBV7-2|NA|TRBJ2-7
TGTGCCAGCAGCTCGACCGGGACAGGCTCCTACGAGCAGTACTTC
CASSSTGTGSYEQYF
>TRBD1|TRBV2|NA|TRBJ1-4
TGTGCCAGCAGTGAAGAGGGCAGGGGGGAAAAACTGTTTTTT
CASSEEGRGEKLFF
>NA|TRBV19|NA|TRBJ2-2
TGTGCCAGTATGGGCAGGGCCAACACCGGGGAGCTGTTTTTT
CASMGRANTGELFF